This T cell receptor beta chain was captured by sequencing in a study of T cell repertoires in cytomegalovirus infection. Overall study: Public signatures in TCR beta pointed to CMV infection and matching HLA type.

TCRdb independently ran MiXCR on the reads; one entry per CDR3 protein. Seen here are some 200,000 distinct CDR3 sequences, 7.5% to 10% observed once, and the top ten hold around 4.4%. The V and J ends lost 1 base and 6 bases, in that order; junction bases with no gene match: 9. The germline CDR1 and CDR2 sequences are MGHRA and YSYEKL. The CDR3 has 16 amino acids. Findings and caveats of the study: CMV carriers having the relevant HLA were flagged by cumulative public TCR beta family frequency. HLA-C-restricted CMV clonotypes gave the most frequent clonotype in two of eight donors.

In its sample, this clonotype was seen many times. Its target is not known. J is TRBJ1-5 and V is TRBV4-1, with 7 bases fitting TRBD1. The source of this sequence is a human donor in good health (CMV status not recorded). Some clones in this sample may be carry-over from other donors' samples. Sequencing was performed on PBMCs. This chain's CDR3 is CASSQVAGGYTQPQHF. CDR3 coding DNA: TGCGCCAGCAGCCAAGTTGCAGGGGGGTACACTCAGCCCCAGCATTTT.